Each of the 29 T cell receptor beta chains below was sequenced from the same sample in a study of blood T cells in healthy people across ages. A second PCR of 7 to 11 cycles used a sample-barcoded 5' primer and a J-beta primer mix. TCRdb passed the 5' RACE reads through MiXCR, listing each CDR3 protein once. The data contain fewer than 900,000 distinct CDR3 sequences, roughly 34% of them singletons. The sample taken for sequencing was blood. The receptors originated from a man between 18 and 29 years old in good health.

V is TRBV12-5 and J is TRBJ1-2; D remains unclear. Per the germline V gene, CDR1 is LGHNT and CDR2 is FRNRAP. The CDR3 is 10 residues long. Trimming shortened V by 2 bases and J by 8 bases, and 3 bases separated the two germline ends. In DNA, the CDR3 is TGTGCTAGTGGTTTGCGGGGCTACACCTTC. Residues: CASGLRGYTF. Complete variable domain (other parts from reference TRBV12-5 and TRBJ1-2): DARVTQTPRHKVTEMGQEVTMRCQPILGHNTVFWYRQTMMQGLELLAYFRNRAPLDDSGMPKDRFSAEMPDATLATLKIQPSEPRDSAVYFCASGLRGYTFGSGTRLTVV.

This sequence joins TRBV19 and TRBJ2-7; D possibly matches TRBD1 or TRBD2 (5 bases each). Germline loops: CDR1 LNHDA, CDR2 SQIVND (reference sequence). The ends were cut back, 3 bases at V and 2 bases at J, with 8 bases in the middle. The length of the CDR3 is 13 residues. CDR3 sequence (DNA): TGTGCCAGTAGTATGGGACCACCCTACGAGCAGTACTTC. Amino acids: CASSMGPPYEQYF.

The V gene is TRBV20-1, the J gene TRBJ2-7, with 7 bases matching TRBD1. This CDR3 comprises 15 residues. Germline assignment: CDR1 DFQATT and CDR2 SNEGSKA (reference sequence). J was trimmed by 1 base and V by 8 bases; bases with no gene match: 14. CDR3: CSTTNRGANSYEQYF. In DNA form, the CDR3 reads TGCAGTACTACTAACAGGGGCGCCAATTCCTACGAGCAGTACTTC.

The chain joins TRBV12-3 or TRBV12-4 to TRBJ2-2; unclear D gene. Trimming took 0 bases from V and 7 from J, leaving 9 bases between them. The CDR3 is 14 residues long. The CDR3 region has the DNA TGTGCCAGCAGTTTAGCCCCTATAGACGGGGAGCTGTTTTTT. Its protein product is CASSLAPIDGELFF.

The V call is TRBV18, the J call TRBJ2-3; tentatively, D is TRBD1 (5 bases). Trimming took off 2 bases at V and 3 bases at J, with 9 bases between the two ends. The CDR3 spans 14 residues. Germline CDR1 and CDR2: KGHSH and LQKENI. The CDR3: CASSPTAGTDTQYF. In nucleotides, the CDR3 is TGTGCCAGCTCACCAACCGCAGGGACAGATACGCAGTATTTT.

This clonotype was found a few times. The V and J genes are TRBV4-2 and TRBJ2-7; the D is unclear. This CDR3 region has 15 residues. CDR1 is LGHNA and CDR2 is YNFKEQ in the germline V gene. V was clipped by 0 bases and J by 7 bases, with 16 bases between them. CDR3 amino acids: CASSQEASMGYEQYF. CDR3 nucleotide sequence: TGTGCCAGCAGCCAAGAGGCCTCCATGGGGTATGAGCAGTACTTC.

This sequence joins TRBV7-2 and TRBJ2-3; D remains unclear. Trimming left V 5 bases short and J 6 bases short, with 18 bases between. Germline V CDR1 and CDR2: SGHTA, FQGNSA. This CDR3 contains 15 residues. The CDR3 spells CASSPQHSVADTQYF. In DNA form, the CDR3 reads TGTGCCAGCAGCCCGCAACACTCCGTCGCTGATACGCAGTATTTT.

This clonotype was counted between two and nine times. The chain employs TRBV20-1 and TRBJ1-5; perhaps TRBD1 as D (5 bases). V lost 0 bases, J lost 5 bases, and 17 bases lay in between. Germline V CDR1 and CDR2: DFQATT, SNEGSKA (reference sequence). CDR3 length equals 16 residues. The CDR3 region is CSARDRGTLTYQPQHF. The CDR3 DNA sequence: TGCAGTGCTAGAGATCGTGGGACCCTAACTTATCAGCCCCAGCATTTT.

The chain links TRBV20-1 to TRBJ1-4; D ambiguous. Germline V gene data show CDR1 as DFQATT and CDR2 as SNEGSKA (reference sequence). Trimming took off 3 bases at V and 1 base at J, with 12 bases between the two ends. This CDR3 spans 15 amino acids. CDR3 DNA: TGCAGTGCTAGGGTCTTGGACGGAACTAATGAAAAACTGTTTTTT. Encoded protein: CSARVLDGTNEKLFF.

There are a few counts of this clonotype. The V and J genes are TRBV12-3 or TRBV12-4 and TRBJ2-3; 7 bases line up with TRBD2. V dropped 1 base and J dropped 6; count of bases not matched to a gene: 4. This CDR3 spans 14 amino acids. CDR3 protein: CASSLVSSGDTQYF. CDR3 nucleotides: TGTGCCAGCAGTTTAGTGAGTAGCGGGGATACGCAGTATTTT.

The V and J genes are TRBV5-1 and TRBJ1-2, with D possibly being TRBD1 (5 bases). This CDR3 has 14 amino acids. Looked up from germline, CDR1 is SGHRS and CDR2 is YFSETQ. Trimming left V 0 bases short and J 6 bases short, with 12 bases between. The CDR3 DNA follows: TGCGCCAGCAGCTTGGAACGGGGGTTGGATGGCTACACCTTC. Translating it yields CASSLERGLDGYTF.

In this sample, this clonotype turned up many times. The rearrangement uses TRBV5-1 and TRBJ2-1; a possible D gene is TRBD2 (5 bases). This CDR3 spans 14 amino acids. CDR1 SGHRS and CDR2 YFSETQ come from the germline V gene. V was cut by 3 bases and J by 4 bases, with 11 bases left in between. CDR3: CASSSWSGYNEQFF. The CDR3 coding sequence is TGCGCCAGCAGCTCCTGGAGCGGATACAATGAGCAGTTCTTC.

The rearrangement uses TRBV28 and TRBJ2-1, with 13 bases aligning to TRBD2. In germline, CDR1 is MDHEN, CDR2 SYDVKM. The trim removed 3 bases at V and 6 bases at J, leaving 5 bases unmatched. CDR3 length: 16 amino acids. The CDR3 DNA sequence: TGTGCCAGCAGTTTTGGAACTAGCGGGGGGGCCAATGAGCAGTTCTTC. It codes for CASSFGTSGGANEQFF.

The rearrangement uses TRBV5-1 and TRBJ2-5; D unclear. Deletions cut 0 bases from V and 0 bases from J, with 9 bases between. The CDR3 has 15 amino acids. CDR1 and CDR2 (germline): SGHRS, YFSETQ. The CDR3 DNA follows: TGCGCCAGCAGCTTGGGGGATCAGTACCAAGAGACCCAGTACTTC. This translates into CASSLGDQYQETQYF.

The rearrangement links TRBV7-9 to TRBJ2-1; TRBD2 agrees at 10 bases. V was pared by 5 bases and J by 2 bases, with 6 bases of the junction left unmatched. This CDR3 contains 16 residues. Germline V gene sequence: CDR1 SEHNR, CDR2 FQNEAQ (reference sequence). CDR3 loop: CASSAGLADTYNEQFF. For the CDR3, the DNA is TGTGCCAGCAGCGCCGGACTAGCGGACACCTACAATGAGCAGTTCTTC.

This clonotype turned up a few times. The chain combines TRBV4-2 with TRBJ1-6; D perhaps matches TRBD1 (6 bases). V lost 7 bases and J 7 bases, leaving 14 bases between the germline ends. The CDR3 is made up of 14 amino acids. The germline V gene encodes CDR1 LGHNA and CDR2 YNFKEQ. The CDR3 protein is CASNIGTQNSPLHF. CDR3 DNA sequence: TGTGCCAGCAACATAGGGACACAGAATTCACCCCTCCACTTT.

The V and J genes are TRBV28 and TRBJ1-5; a weak D match, TRBD1 (5 bases). Germline V CDR1 and CDR2: MDHEN, SYDVKM. The V end lost 3 bases, the J end lost 4 bases, and 16 bases lay between the germline ends. This CDR3 contains 16 residues. The chain's CDR3 is CASSFPGRGRNQPQHF. CDR3 nucleotides: TGTGCCAGCAGTTTTCCGGGACGGGGGAGAAATCAGCCCCAGCATTTT.

This clonotype has a handful of counts. CDR3 in amino acids: CASRPTGKGYGYTF. CDR3 in DNA: TGTGCCAGCAGACCGACAGGGAAAGGCTATGGCTACACCTTC. V gene TRBV7-9 combines with J gene TRBJ1-2; TRBD1 aligns across 7 bases. After removal of 6 bases from V and 4 bases from J, the junction contained 8 bases not matched to a gene. The CDR3 is 14 amino acids. Germline V gives CDR1 SEHNR, CDR2 FQNEAQ (reference sequence).

On this clonotype itself: This may come from a read error, since a much larger clone is one base off. The chain employs TRBV7-3 and TRBJ2-5; 7 bases match TRBD1. The J call is doubtful: the DNA matches TRBJ2-7 better. In germline, CDR1 is SGHTA, CDR2 FQGTGA. The CDR3 is 15 amino acids. CDR3 DNA: TGTGCCAGCAGCCGGGACAGCGATTTTGGCTACGAGCAGTACTTC. Translating it yields CASSRDSDFGYEQYF.

This clonotype occurred a few times. The rearrangement joins TRBV4-1 to TRBJ1-5; weak D call: TRBD1 (6 bases). Trimming removed 0 bases from V and 0 bases from J, with 12 bases in between. The length of the CDR3 is 17 residues. CDR1 and CDR2 from the germline V gene are MGHRA and YSYEKL. CDR3 protein: CASSQDPTGDSNQPQHF. The CDR3 region has the DNA TGCGCCAGCAGCCAAGACCCGACAGGAGATAGCAATCAGCCCCAGCATTTT.

This chain joins TRBV4-1 and TRBJ1-2; D possibly corresponds to TRBD1 (5 bases). The CDR3 extends over 15 amino acids. V dropped 6 bases and J dropped 4 bases, with 18 bases sitting between them. CDR1 MGHRA and CDR2 YSYEKL come from the germline V gene. The CDR3 sequence: CASRPEVTASYGYTF. Written as DNA, the CDR3 is TGCGCCAGCAGGCCCGAGGTGACAGCATCCTATGGCTACACCTTC.

This clonotype was detected ten times or more. CDR3 loop: CASRVTSGGAHNEQFF. As DNA, the CDR3 is TGTGCCAGCAGAGTCACTAGCGGGGGGGCCCACAATGAGCAGTTCTTC. The chain has TRBV12-3 or TRBV12-4 and TRBJ2-1; 13 positions agree with TRBD2. Trimming took 6 bases from V and 5 from J; bases not matched to a gene: 7. The CDR3 runs 16 residues.

This clonotype was detected only a few times. The CDR3 DNA sequence: TGCAGTGCTAAGAGGGGGGGTGCGGACAATGAGCAGTTCTTC. This encodes CSAKRGGADNEQFF. This sequence joins TRBV20-1 and TRBJ2-1; D perhaps matches TRBD2 (7 bases). Germline V gene sequence: CDR1 DFQATT, CDR2 SNEGSKA (reference sequence). This CDR3 contains 14 residues. V lost 4 bases to trimming and J lost 5 bases, with 15 bases between them.

In its sample, this clonotype was seen many times. The chain links TRBV20-1 to TRBJ2-5; 7 bases are a match to TRBD1. CDR3 length: 15 amino acids. Germline-derived CDR1 and CDR2 are DFQATT and SNEGSKA (reference sequence). J lost 2 bases, V lost 3 bases, and 9 bases had no gene match. The CDR3 sequence is CSARPTTGWQETQYF. The CDR3 nucleotides are TGCAGTGCTAGGCCTACGACAGGGTGGCAAGAGACCCAGTACTTC.

In the case of this clonotype: An end of the junction does not agree with germline; a read error may underlie this. The chain carries TRBV12-3 or TRBV12-4 and TRBJ1-6; D is uncertain. This CDR3 spans 15 amino acids. The CDR3 protein is CASSPRGMYNPPLHF. As DNA, the CDR3 is TGTGCCAGCAGTCCTCGAGGCATGTATAATCCACCCCTCCACTTT.

A few counts support this clonotype. This sequence joins TRBV28 and TRBJ1-2; D gene unclear. Germline V CDR1 and CDR2: MDHEN, SYDVKM. The CDR3 runs to 13 residues. V lost 7 bases, J lost 2 bases, and 11 bases lay in between. This CDR3 reads CASNLGLNYGYTF. For the CDR3, the DNA is TGTGCCAGCAATCTCGGACTCAACTATGGCTACACCTTC.

About this clonotype itself: This clone may be a read error of a much larger clone one base away. The chain combines TRBV28 with TRBJ2-1; 11 bases match TRBD2. The V gene end was trimmed by 8 bases and the J gene end by 8 bases; junction bases not matched to a gene: 11. Germline V CDR1 and CDR2: MDHEN, SYDVKM. This CDR3 is 15 amino acids long. This CDR3 reads CASGLSGGAFDEQFF. The CDR3 coding sequence is TGTGCCAGCGGGCTTAGCGGGGGGGCCTTCGATGAGCAGTTCTTC.

This chain joins TRBV12-3 or TRBV12-4 and TRBJ1-5, with a weak D call TRBD1 (5 bases). This CDR3 has 15 amino acids. The V end was cut by 5 bases, the J end by 2 bases, with 13 bases between. The DNA for the CDR3 is TGTGCCAGCAGTGGTGGTGGGGGAGGCAATCAGCCCCAGCATTTT. Protein product: CASSGGGGGNQPQHF.

The chain recombines TRBV3-1 with TRBJ1-1; D may be TRBD1 (6 bases). Germline-derived CDR1 and CDR2 are LGHDT and YNNKEL (reference sequence). This CDR3 region has 16 residues. Trimming pared 8 bases from V and 2 bases from J, leaving 21 bases between. The CDR3 DNA sequence: TGTGCCAGCTTCCCCGGAGGGGCGGACAGTAACACTGAAGCTTTCTTT. Its translation is CASFPGGADSNTEAFF. The full variable domain, rest sourced from reference TRBV3-1 and TRBJ1-1, is DTAVSQTPKYLVTQMGNDKSIKCEQNLGHDTMYWYKQDSKKFLKIMFSYNNKELIINETVPNRFSPKSPDKAHLNLHINSLELGDSAVYFCASFPGGADSNTEAFFGQGTRLTVV.